This entry describes one TCR beta chain. This clonotype was counted ten times or more. No cognate antigen has been identified for it. No base qualities exist here, and no much larger clone lies one base off it. The entry originates in a study of CD8 T cells in ankylosing spondylitis (dated by TCRdb to about 2017). Background on the whole study: The study set out to find disease-linked TCR variants by profiling T cell receptor beta repertoires in ankylosing spondylitis patients and healthy donors. Samples of peripheral blood were taken, and for ankylosing spondylitis patients, synovial fluid was collected as well. The whole study cohort included under 140 healthy donors and around 24 ankylosing spondylitis patients. What the authors observed across the whole study: The disease-linked clones were reported as significantly enriched in matched synovial fluid samples from ankylosing spondylitis patients. Blood from ankylosing spondylitis patients appeared to be characterized by a TCR beta motif composed of about eight highly homologous amino acid variants. Some motif variants were previously reported in synovial fluid and blood of reactive arthritis patients, suggesting common disease-initiation mechanisms. In peripheral blood, the disease-linked clones were found at relatively low frequencies and had a CD8+ phenotype.

Here V drops 4 bases and J drops 2 bases, and the junction holds 2 bases not matched to any gene. Taken from the germline V gene, the CDR1 and CDR2 loops are SGDLS and YYNGEE. Counted from cysteine to phenylalanine, this CDR3 has 14 amino acids. The DNA shown is the 42-base CDR3, in frame from base 1. The reads were generated on an Illumina HiSeq 2500. Quantitative 5'-RACE with molecular barcodes was used to prepare TCR beta libraries. In the source study's methods: Disease-linked TCR variants were identified with a new computational method built on a probabilistic model of VDJ rearrangement. Using fastp trimming at Q25 and MiXCR clonotype assembly, TCRdb reanalyzed the public sequencing data and kept in-frame beta chains. Each CDR3 protein gets just one entry, which takes the most common genes and DNA from the rows behind it. TCRdb assigned the V and J calls; the authors' analysis was not used. The sample table holds approximately 42,000 distinct CDR3 sequences, of which over 3.5% were seen once. Under 4.5% of the sample lies in the top ten.

The chain couples TRBV9 to TRBJ2-5; 10 middle bases align to TRBD1. Sequenced sample: blood, either unsorted or a sorted T cell fraction (not recorded which). The sequence derives from a female donor with ankylosing spondylitis or in good health (not recorded which). The CDR3 sequence is CASSSGQGQETQYF. In nucleotides, the sequence is TGTGCCAGCAGCTCGGGACAGGGGCAAGAGACCCAGTACTTC. The variable domain in full, with residues beyond the CDR3 obtained from the reference TRBV9 and TRBJ2-5 genes, is DSGVTQTPKHLITATGQRVTLRCSPRSGDLSVYWYQQSLDQGLQFLIQYYNGEERAKGNILERFSAQQFPDLHSELNLSSLELGDSALYFCASSSGQGQETQYFGPGTRLLVL.